The 17 T cell receptor beta chains below come from one sample, sequenced in a study of tumor-infiltrating lymphocytes in primary liver carcinoma. From about 20-30 mg of unsorted bulk tissue, DNA and RNA were co-extracted together. TCR beta cDNA was reverse-transcribed from 400 to 500 ng of total RNA. The reaction used a constant-region primer and ProtoScript II reverse transcriptase. The TCR beta library was amplified through three nested multiplex PCR rounds in a modified ARM-PCR procedure. TRBV1-TRBV30 forward primers and a C-beta reverse primer were used in the first two PCR rounds, which each ran for about 11 cycles. Each CDR3 protein is one row after TCRdb ran MiXCR on the multiplex PCR reads. The table shows roughly 120,000 distinct CDR3 sequences, with roughly three fifths occurring only once. Material: liver tumor tissue from sampling region 1. As to subset: tumor region T1, superior pole. The origin of the receptors is a woman aged 55 to 70 with primary liver carcinoma and hepatitis B virus infection.

Details on this clonotype: The junction departs from the called germline gene at one end, perhaps through a read error. The chain links TRBV29-1 to TRBJ2-3; 9 bases match TRBD2. The CDR3 length is 16 residues. CDR1 is SQVTM, CDR2 ANQGSEA, per germline. The CDR3 reads CSVGSGSSVWTDTQYF. The CDR3 DNA is TGCAGCGTCGGTAGCGGGAGTTCGGTATGGACAGATACACAGTATTTT.

A remark on this clonotype: At one of its ends the junction is not consistent with the germline gene, which may arise from a read error. The chain recombines TRBV28 with TRBJ2-2, with D maybe TRBD2 (5 bases). Per germline, CDR1 MDHEN and CDR2 SYDVKM. The CDR3 extends over 12 amino acids. The CDR3 loop reads CATMKNTGELLF. Written as DNA, the CDR3 is TGTGCGACCATGAAAAACACCGGGGAGCTGCTTTTT.

As concerns this clonotype: Given a much more abundant clone one base away, this may be a read error. The chain has TRBV4-1 and TRBJ1-5; D is uncertain. CDR3 length: 15 residues. CDR1 and CDR2 from the germline V gene are MGHRA and YSYEKL. Trimming left V 3 bases short and J 4 bases short, with 13 bases between. DNA of the CDR3: TGCGCCAGCAGCCATGATTGGACGGGGAATCAGCCCCAGCATTTT. This translates into CASSHDWTGNQPQHF.

In regard to this clonotype: The junction departs from the called germline gene at one end, perhaps through a read error. V usage is TRBV11-2 and J usage is TRBJ2-3, with 8 bases identical to TRBD2. The germline gives CDR1 SGHAT, CDR2 FQNNGV. The CDR3 sequence is 16 residues long. The CDR3 here is CASSLGDRTSIDTQYF. In DNA, the CDR3 is TGTGCCAGCAGCTTAGGTGACCGGACTAGCATAGATACACAGTATTTT. The whole variable domain, filled in from reference TRBV11-2 and TRBJ2-3, reads EAGVAQSPRYKIIEKRQSVAFWCNPISGHATLYWYQQILGQGPKLLIQFQNNGVVDDSQLPKDRFSAERLKGVDSTLKIQPAKLEDSAVYLCASSLGDRTSIDTQYFGPGTRLTVL.

This clonotype was detected only a few times. A much larger clone sits a single nucleotide away, making a read error possible. The chain recombines TRBV6-5 with TRBJ2-1; no clear D. Germline V gene lookup returns CDR1 MNHEY and CDR2 SVGAGI. The V gene lost 8 bases and the J gene lost 1 base, with 15 bases spanning the gap. This CDR3 has 15 amino acids. This chain's CDR3 is CASGNTVGSYNEQFF. The DNA of the CDR3 is TGTGCCAGCGGTAATACAGTGGGTTCCTACAATGAGCAGTTCTTC.

Worth noting for this clonotype: A much bigger clone sits one base away, suggesting this may be a read error. The conserved phenylalanine or tryptophan normally closing the CDR3 is absent here, so this likely arose from a read error. V is TRBV7-9 and J is TRBJ2-1, with 14 bases lining up with TRBD2. Germline V gives CDR1 SEHNR, CDR2 FQNEAQ (reference sequence). The CDR3 is made up of 16 amino acids. V shed 5 bases and J 4 bases; nucleotides not matched to a gene: 4. Here the CDR3 reads CASSGTSGSAYNEQFI. In DNA form, the CDR3 reads TGTGCCAGCAGCGGGACTAGCGGGAGCGCGTACAATGAGCAGTTCATC.

This clonotype was recorded a few times. At one of its ends the junction is not consistent with the germline gene, which may arise from a read error. The rearrangement uses TRBV29-1 and TRBJ2-3; D unclear. CDR1 is SQVTM and CDR2 is ANQGSEA in the germline V gene. The CDR3 is made up of 13 amino acids. CDR3 DNA sequence: TGCAGCATTGAATTTGGGGTCGGGGATACGCAGTATTTT. It is translated as CSIEFGVGDTQYF.

Here the CDR3 reads CASSEEAKSSYEQYF. In DNA, the CDR3 is TGTGCCAGCAGTGAAGAGGCGAAAAGCTCCTACGAGCAGTACTTC. J is TRBJ2-7 and V is TRBV6-1; the D is unclear. The CDR3 runs 15 residues. The ends were cut back, 1 base at V and 0 bases at J, with 10 bases in the middle. Germline V gene lookup returns CDR1 MNHNS and CDR2 SASEGT.

The DNA for the CDR3 is TGTGCCACCTTCACACAGCACCAAGAGACCCAGTACTTC. Encoded protein: CATFTQHQETQYF. The rearrangement joins TRBV6-1 to TRBJ2-5; D call uncertain. The CDR3 has 13 amino acids. V lost 10 bases and J lost 0, with 12 bases in between. Germline V gene lookup returns CDR1 MNHNS and CDR2 SASEGT.

This clonotype has a handful of counts. No conserved phenylalanine or tryptophan ends this CDR3, so it is likely a read error. This chain connects TRBV12-5 to TRBJ2-1; 11 bases line up with TRBD2. The V gene's germline CDR1 is LGHNT and CDR2 FRNRAP. The CDR3 runs to 17 residues. The CDR3 sequence: CASSLVFGLAGGNEQFL. The CDR3 nucleotides are TGTGCTAGTAGTTTGGTATTCGGGCTAGCGGGAGGAAATGAGCAGTTCCTC.

This clonotype was detected once. This sequence joins TRBV11-2 and TRBJ2-7; no clear D gene. The CDR3 is made up of 14 amino acids. Between the trimmed V and J ends, which lost 4 bases and 2 bases, there was a span of 12 bases. Germline CDR1 and CDR2: SGHAT and FQNNGV. The CDR3 DNA reads TGTGCCAGCAGCTCCGGCAGGAGCCCCTACGAGCAGTACTTC. Translated: CASSSGRSPYEQYF.

The V gene is TRBV7-8, the J gene TRBJ1-2; possibly TRBD1 for D (6 bases). CDR1 is SGHVS and CDR2 is FQNEAQ in the germline V gene. V lost 5 bases and J lost 6, with 22 bases in between. The CDR3 runs to 16 residues. CDR3 region: CASSPSGTTFRNGYTF. CDR3 nucleotides: TGTGCCAGCAGCCCATCCGGGACAACTTTTAGAAATGGCTACACCTTC.

A remark on this clonotype: The junction departs from germline at one end; a sequencing error may be responsible. The chain carries TRBV6-6 and TRBJ1-1, with D possibly matching TRBD1 (5 bases). There are 14 residues in the CDR3. Germline V gene sequence: CDR1 MNHNY, CDR2 SVGAGI (reference sequence). This CDR3 reads CTSSWLGVDTEAFF. In nucleotides, the CDR3 is TGTACCAGCAGTTGGTTGGGGGTAGACACTGAAGCTTTCTTT.

This clonotype was counted a few times. One end of the junction does not line up with germline, which may come from a read error. This sequence joins TRBV29-1 and TRBJ2-3; 8 nucleotides align to TRBD2. CDR1 is SQVTM and CDR2 is ANQGSEA in the germline V gene. CDR3 length equals 13 residues. The chain's CDR3 is CTVARGAADTQYF. The CDR3 DNA reads TGCACCGTTGCGCGGGGGGCCGCAGATACACAGTATTTT.

CDR3 in DNA: TGTGCCAGCGACCCTGGACTAGCGGACCCAGATACGCAGTATTTT. Translation: CASDPGLADPDTQYF. The rearrangement links TRBV11-2 to TRBJ2-3, with 10 bases that match TRBD2. Trimming took 8 bases from V and 4 from J; bases not matched to a gene: 9. CDR1 is SGHAT, CDR2 FQNNGV, per germline. The CDR3 totals 15 residues.

The CDR3 sequence: CASSVAGVPSEQFF. The DNA of the CDR3 is TGTGCCAGCAGTGTAGCGGGAGTTCCTAGTGAGCAGTTCTTC. The chain carries TRBV6-1 and TRBJ2-1, with TRBD2 matching over 9 bases. The trim removed 4 bases at V and 9 bases at J, leaving 7 bases unmatched. CDR1 MNHNS and CDR2 SASEGT come from the germline V gene. The CDR3 consists of 14 residues.

With regard to this clonotype: The CDR3 ends on some other residue instead of the conserved phenylalanine or tryptophan, so this is likely a read error. V gene TRBV11-3 combines with J gene TRBJ2-1; D perhaps matches TRBD2 (5 bases). V was trimmed by 6 bases and J by 3 bases, leaving 9 bases between them. CDR3 size: 13 residues. Germline V CDR1 and CDR2: SGHNT, YENEEA. Here the CDR3 reads CASSAGDYNEQFP. CDR3 nucleotide sequence: TGTGCCAGCAGTGCCGGGGACTACAATGAGCAGTTCCCC.